This T cell receptor (beta chain) was profiled in a study of T cell repertoires in cytomegalovirus infection. Study information: CMV infection plus the matching HLA type was flagged by public TCR beta signatures. Findings and limits, study-wide: Of the TCR beta families, the public ones yielded a cumulative frequency that identified carriers of CMV plus the relevant HLA. There were HLA-C-restricted CMV-specific TCR beta clonotypes dominating the ex vivo response.

The V gene end was trimmed by 8 bases and the J gene end by 8 bases; junction bases not matched to a gene: 7. This CDR3 comprises 13 residues. The germline CDR1 and CDR2 sequences are LGHNT and FRNRAP. This clonotype occurred a few times. Its antigen is as yet unknown. TCRdb re-analysed the reads in MiXCR, keeping a single row per CDR3 protein. In the table there are 300,000 to 450,000 distinct CDR3 sequences, about a sixth of which are singletons. The origin of this receptor is a human donor in good health (CMV status not recorded). Some clones in this sample may be carry-over from other donors' samples. Sequences were obtained from PBMCs. The rearrangement uses TRBV12-5 and TRBJ2-1, with 9 bases matching TRBD1. CDR3 bases: TGTGCTAGTAGGTCACAGGGGGCTGATGAGCAGTTCTTC. Encoded protein: CASRSQGADEQFF.